The clone carrying this TCR beta chain showed up many times. The sample comes from a study of T-cell reconstitution after alpha-beta-depleted transplantation in children. Using unique molecular identifiers, the investigators prepared the TCRbeta library. TCRdb reanalysed the PCR reads using MiXCR and keeps one entry per CDR3 protein. The repertoire includes about 640,000 distinct CDR3 sequences, around 16% of them detected once, and 1.1% sits in the top ten. This CDR3 contains 12 residues. The germline V gene has CDR1 DFQATT and CDR2 SNEGSKA (reference sequence). V trimming: 5 bases; J trimming: 6 bases; junction bases outside the gene matches: 6.

Sequencing used PBMCs from the stem cell graft donor, obtained from the stem cell graft. This clonotype originated in a human donor who donated a stem cell graft to a child with acute myeloid leukemia. The V call is TRBV20-1, the J call TRBJ2-5; the match to TRBD1 covers 7 bases. The CDR3 is CSAVDREKTQYF. In DNA form, the CDR3 reads TGCAGTGCTGTCGACAGGGAGAAGACCCAGTACTTC.